Reported below is one T cell receptor (beta chain). Its antigen is as yet unknown. Methods used by the authors: Filtering was not the same, since immunoSEQ gave junction-only sequences without quality scores. Produced via immunoSEQ multiplex PCR; TCRdb's table is partial and in-frame only. The V and J calls and clone size were taken over from that table, and D and trimming were inferred from the DNA. The sample has about 1.1 million clones, 60% to 80% seen once. These data are taken from a study of shared clonotypes between healthy human individuals. Regarding the study as a whole: Estimated richness was generally greater in naive than memory subsets.

Trimming took 3 bases from V and 8 from J, leaving 23 bases between them. Looked up from germline, CDR1 is SNHLY and CDR2 is FYNNEI. The CDR3 is made up of 17 amino acids. The receptor's source is a man aged 18 to 29 in good health. Some clones in this sample may be carry-over from other donors' samples. This chain connects TRBV2 to TRBJ1-3; D gene uncertain. The sample taken for sequencing was memory CD4+ T cells from PBMCs. The sample's subset: CD45RA-negative fraction. CDR3 DNA: TGTGCCAGCAGTGAGGGCATTGGACGGGGAATCGGATACACCATATATTTT. Its protein product is CASSEGIGRGIGYTIYF.